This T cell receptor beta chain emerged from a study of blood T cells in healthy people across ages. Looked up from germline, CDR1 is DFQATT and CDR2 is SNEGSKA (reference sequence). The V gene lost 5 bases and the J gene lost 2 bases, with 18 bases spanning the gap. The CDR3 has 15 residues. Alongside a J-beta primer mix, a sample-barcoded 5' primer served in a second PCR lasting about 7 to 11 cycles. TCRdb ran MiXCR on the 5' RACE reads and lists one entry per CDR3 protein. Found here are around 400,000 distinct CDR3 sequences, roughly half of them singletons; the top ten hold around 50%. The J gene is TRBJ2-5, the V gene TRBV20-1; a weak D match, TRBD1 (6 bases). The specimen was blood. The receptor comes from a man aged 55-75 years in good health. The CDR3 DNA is TGCAGTGCTGACCACTTGGACAGAAAACAAGAGACCCAGTACTTC. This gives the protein CSADHLDRKQETQYF.